This TCR beta chain was found in a study of cytomegalovirus exposure and HLA in healthy donors (dated by TCRdb to 2016 to 2017). For the wider study: According to a later analysis, one platform produced both the roughly 120 validation repertoires and the roughly 650 repertoires of the first cohort. High-throughput TCR immunosequencing, statistical association of individual TCRs with disease status, and machine learning were combined to predict cytomegalovirus infection status. Along with the roughly 610-subject first cohort, a separate validation cohort of over 90 different subjects was used. The aim of the study was to test whether cataloging public T cell receptors could identify signatures of past pathogen exposure.

Notes on this clone: Its binding antigen is unknown. No base qualities exist here, and no much larger clone lies one base off it.

The donors belonged to the validation cohort of approximately 130 subjects, which was separate from the roughly 700-subject first cohort. Overall results and qualifications from the work: Three of the identified cytomegalovirus-associated TCR beta chains were confirmed in vitro to be specific for cytomegalovirus antigens. In both the original and validation cohorts, the classifier was reported to diagnose cytomegalovirus status with high specificity and sensitivity. A later analysis found that TCRs clustered in the first cohort also tended to co-occur in the 130 or so validation repertoires, with roughly 95% of cluster scores above 0. A later analysis lacked HLA typing for the validation cohort, so it scored co-occurrence in that cohort across all 120 repertoires. In the study, some 160 TCR beta chains were listed as associated with cytomegalovirus. Most TCR sequences were observed very rarely across donors, whereas some public TCRs were present in many individuals. The authors suggested that the approach could potentially be extended to other disease states and immunological phenotypes.

The library relied on the immunoSEQ multiplex PCR assay. Per the source publication's procedure: To diagnose cytomegalovirus status from the catalog of TCR beta chain sequences, a statistical classification framework was built. TCRdb limited this immuneACCESS table to in-frame rearrangements with V and J called. A share of clones is missing; checked studies link under half to unresolved V genes, and the rest is unexplained. V and J calls and clone size are copied from that table; D and trimming were computed from the DNA. Recorded for this sample are roughly 120,000 clones; about 83% of them occurred a single time. Together, the top ten hold roughly 5.3% of the sample. From its cysteine to its phenylalanine, the CDR3 spans 14 amino acids. The only DNA kept is the CDR3, 42 bases in frame from the first base. From the germline V gene (reference sequence), CDR1 is SGHNT and CDR2 is YYREEE. Germline trimming amounts to 7 bases on V and 0 bases on J, with 5 as the count of junction bases outside the gene matches.

The clonotype was recovered from a man younger than 35 in good health and CMV-seronegative. The chain was built from TRBV5-4 and TRBJ2-3, and TRBD2 aligns with 7 junction nucleotides. Specimen: PBMCs. This receptor has the CDR3 CASGPGGSTDTQYF. The DNA sequence is TGTGCCAGCGGCCCGGGGGGAAGCACAGATACGCAGTATTTT.